This T cell receptor beta chain was recovered during a study of cytomegalovirus exposure and HLA in healthy donors. Across the whole study: Just over 80% of 398 genotyped donors fell in the Caucasian-associated ancestry cluster.

On this clone itself: The antigen remains undetermined. Compared with germline, one end of the junction differs, possibly owing to a read error.

The CDR3 has 13 residues. The germline V gene encodes CDR1 SGHDT and CDR2 YYEEEE. Regarding the study as a whole: The study recorded more than 150 TCR beta chains that were cytomegalovirus-associated.

Primers for the PCR totalled 60 Vbeta and 13 Jbeta. Using immunoSEQ multiplex PCR, the repertoire was profiled, and TCRdb retains in-frame clones only, with some absent. The table includes approximately 150,000 clones, roughly 73% detected once. In nominal health when sampled, donors likely had unrecorded immune exposures nonetheless. The material sequenced was PBMCs. The clonotype comes from a man in his late teens or twenties in good health and CMV-seropositive. This chain uses TRBV5-6 with TRBJ2-2; tentative D call: TRBD2 (5 bases). CDR3 residues: CASLPTDTGELLF. The DNA of the CDR3 is TGTGCCAGCCTTCCCACCGACACCGGGGAGCTGCTTTTT. The full variable domain, with the rest looked up from reference TRBV5-6 and TRBJ2-2, is DAGVTQSPTHLIKTRGQQVTLRCSPKSGHDTVSWYQQALGQGPQFIFQYYEEEERQRGNFPDRFSGHQFPNYSSELNVNALLLGDSALYLCASLPTDTGELLFGEGSRLTVL.